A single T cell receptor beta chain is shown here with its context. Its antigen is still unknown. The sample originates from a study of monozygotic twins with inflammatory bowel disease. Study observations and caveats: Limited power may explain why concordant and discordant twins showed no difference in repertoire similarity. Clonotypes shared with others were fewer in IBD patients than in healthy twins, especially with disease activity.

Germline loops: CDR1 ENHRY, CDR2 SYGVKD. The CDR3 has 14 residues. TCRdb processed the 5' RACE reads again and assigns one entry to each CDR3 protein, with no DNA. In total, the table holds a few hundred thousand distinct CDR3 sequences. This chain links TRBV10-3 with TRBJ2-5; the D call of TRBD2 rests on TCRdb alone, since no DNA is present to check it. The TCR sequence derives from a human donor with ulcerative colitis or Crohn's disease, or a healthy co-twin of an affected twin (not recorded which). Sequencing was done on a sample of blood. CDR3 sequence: CAISGGLAGETQYF.